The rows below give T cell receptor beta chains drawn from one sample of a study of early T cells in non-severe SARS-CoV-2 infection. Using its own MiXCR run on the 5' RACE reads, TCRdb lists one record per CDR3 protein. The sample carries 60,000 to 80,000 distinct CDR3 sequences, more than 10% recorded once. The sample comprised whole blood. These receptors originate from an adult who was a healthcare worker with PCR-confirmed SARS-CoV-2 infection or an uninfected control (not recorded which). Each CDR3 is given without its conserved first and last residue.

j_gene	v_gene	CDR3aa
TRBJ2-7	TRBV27	ASSLFRGPYEQY
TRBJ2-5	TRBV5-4	ASSPRPTETQY
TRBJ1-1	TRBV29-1	SVELPGLLNGAF
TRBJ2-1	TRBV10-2	ATWGYGGSSEQF
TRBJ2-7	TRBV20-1	SALSITLAGGSYEQY
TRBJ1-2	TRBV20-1	SAFPTGNYGYT
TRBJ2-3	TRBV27	ASSSITPGAGRTDTQY
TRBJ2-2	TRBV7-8	ASSPLIYTGELF
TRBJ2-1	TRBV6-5	ASSYSYSSSYNEQF
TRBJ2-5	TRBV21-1	ASSKLRWLWGETQY
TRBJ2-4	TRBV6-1	ASSERTDNAKNIQY
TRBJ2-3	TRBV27	ASTPTLSTDTQY
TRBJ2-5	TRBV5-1	ASSPEGPGETQY
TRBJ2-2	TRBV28	ASSLTAVAGELF
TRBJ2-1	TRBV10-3	AISDKVRDEQF